Following are 5 T cell receptor beta chains from one sample sequenced in a study of CD8+CD57+ T cells in acquired aplastic anemia. Flow cytometry had shown expanded CD8+CD57+ cells in the patients chosen for sequencing. Genomic DNA served as template for TCR beta VDJ and CDR3 profiling. TCRdb independently ran MiXCR on the reads; one entry per CDR3 protein. The sample lists 220,000 or so distinct CDR3 sequences, more than 55% occurring once. The sequencing input was sorted CD4+, CD8+, or CD8+CD57+ T cells (not recorded which) from PBMCs. The receptors shown here come from a human donor with aplastic anemia.

The chain links TRBV5-6 to TRBJ2-7, with 7 bases identical to TRBD2. CDR3 length: 16 residues. After removal of 4 bases from V and 6 bases from J, the junction contained 16 bases not matched to a gene. Germline V gene lookup returns CDR1 SGHDT and CDR2 YYEEEE. The CDR3 nucleotides are TGTGCCAGCAGCGCCCCCGTGGGAGGGCTAAGGAGCGAGCAGTACTTC. It encodes CASSAPVGGLRSEQYF.

The rearrangement joins TRBV19 to TRBJ2-5; 9 positions agree with TRBD1. Germline V lookup: CDR1 LNHDA, CDR2 SQIVND (reference sequence). With V trimmed by 5 bases and J by 1 base, 2 bases remained unmatched. The CDR3 runs to 14 residues. The CDR3: CASSEDRGQETQYF. DNA for the CDR3: TGTGCCAGTAGTGAGGACAGGGGCCAAGAGACCCAGTACTTC.

The chain links TRBV7-9 to TRBJ1-2, with D possibly being TRBD1 (5 bases). Germline lookup yields CDR1 SEHNR and CDR2 FQNEAQ (reference sequence). The CDR3 loop spans 13 amino acids. The V gene lost 4 bases and the J gene lost 3 bases, with 9 bases spanning the gap. The CDR3 reads CASSSGTYYGYTF. CDR3 nucleotides: TGTGCCAGCAGCTCCGGGACCTACTATGGCTACACCTTC. Full variable domain (remainder filled in from reference TRBV7-9 and TRBJ1-2): DTGVSQNPRHKITKRGQNVTFRCDPISEHNRLYWYRQTLGQGPEFLTYFQNEAQLEKSRLLSDRFSAERPKGSFSTLEIQRTEQGDSAMYLCASSSGTYYGYTFGSGTRLTVV.

This chain joins TRBV7-2 and TRBJ2-1; no reliable D call. This CDR3 is 14 amino acids long. Trimming left V 1 base short and J 7 bases short, with 11 bases between. Germline assignment: CDR1 SGHTA and CDR2 FQGNSA. CDR3 residues: CASSLVGIRNEQFF. CDR3 DNA sequence: TGTGCCAGCAGCTTAGTGGGGATCAGAAATGAGCAGTTCTTC.

The gene calls are TRBV2 and TRBJ2-2; possibly TRBD2 for D (5 bases). The CDR3 is 14 residues long. The germline V and J ends were trimmed by 7 bases and 3 bases, with 12 bases remaining between them. Germline values: CDR1 SNHLY, CDR2 FYNNEI. The CDR3 loop is CASTSMRDTGELFF. The CDR3 nucleotides are TGTGCCAGCACCTCAATGCGGGACACCGGGGAGCTGTTTTTT.